This TCR beta chain was sequenced during a study of cytomegalovirus exposure and HLA in healthy donors. The PCR was carried out with 60 Vbeta primers and 13 Jbeta primers. Assay used: immunoSEQ multiplex PCR; TCRdb lists only in-frame clones, some missing. Found here are 150,000 or so clones, 75% of them singletons; the top ten hold about 7.7%. General observations from the study: Generally TCR sequences proved uncommon, though certain public TCRs appeared in numerous donors.

As for this clone: Its antigen is still unknown.

This TCR was recovered from a woman aged 40 to 50 in good health and CMV-seropositive. Sequenced: PBMCs.

CDR3 region: CSALLANEQFF. The CDR3 DNA reads as TGCAGTGCCCTACTAGCGAATGAGCAGTTCTTC. The V call is TRBV20-1, the J call TRBJ2-1; 7 bases align to TRBD2. Looked up from germline, CDR1 is DFQATT and CDR2 is SNEGSKA (reference sequence). The CDR3 spans 11 residues. The V and J ends lost 6 bases and 7 bases, in that order; junction bases with no gene match: 3.